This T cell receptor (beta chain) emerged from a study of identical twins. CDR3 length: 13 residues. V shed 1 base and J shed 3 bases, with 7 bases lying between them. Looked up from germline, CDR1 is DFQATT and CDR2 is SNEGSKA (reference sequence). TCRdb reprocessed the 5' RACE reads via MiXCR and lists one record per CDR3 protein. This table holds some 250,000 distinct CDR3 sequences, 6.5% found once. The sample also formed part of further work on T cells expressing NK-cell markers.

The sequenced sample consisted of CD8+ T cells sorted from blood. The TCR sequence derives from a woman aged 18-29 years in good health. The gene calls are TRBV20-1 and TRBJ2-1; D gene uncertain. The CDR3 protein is CSARVRVYNEQFF. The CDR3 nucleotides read TGCAGTGCTAGAGTTCGGGTCTACAATGAGCAGTTCTTC.